This T cell receptor (beta chain) is drawn from a study of tumor-infiltrating lymphocytes in primary liver carcinoma. Study-wide context: The number of productive TCRbeta reads per sample ranged from roughly 3.65 to 8 million and was similar across tissue types.

Study-level results: A small share of top clones, only about 7-24%, was found in all five tumor regions.

The germline CDR1 and CDR2 sequences are SGHAT and FQNNGV. Trimming removed 5 bases at V and 2 bases at J, with 30 bases between. The CDR3 is 20 amino acids. The study co-extracted DNA and RNA from about 21-30 mg of unsorted bulk tissue. Every one of the tumor samples had a viable tumor cell content above 80%. To note about this clonotype: Its target is unknown.

A constant-region primer primed TCR beta cDNA synthesis from roughly 520 ng of total RNA. Libraries covering TCR beta were generated through three nested multiplex PCR rounds (using a slightly modified ARM-PCR). A C-beta reverse primer was combined with TRBV1-TRBV30 forward primers in the first two PCR rounds, and each round had approximately 9 cycles. In TCRdb, the multiplex PCR reads were re-called with MiXCR into one record per CDR3 protein. The table has tens of thousands of distinct CDR3 sequences, 75% to 80% seen once; the top ten hold more than 30%. Material for sequencing was liver tumor tissue from sampling region 5. The subset is: tumor region T5, tumor centre. The chain employs TRBV11-2 and TRBJ1-1; D call uncertain. The TCR was taken from a woman aged 30 to 39 with primary liver carcinoma and hepatitis B virus infection. The CDR3 coding sequence is TGTGCCAGCAGCGCTCGGATCAGAGGGCGCAAGAGGTGGAGTAACACTGAAGCTTTCTTT. It yields the protein CASSARIRGRKRWSNTEAFF.